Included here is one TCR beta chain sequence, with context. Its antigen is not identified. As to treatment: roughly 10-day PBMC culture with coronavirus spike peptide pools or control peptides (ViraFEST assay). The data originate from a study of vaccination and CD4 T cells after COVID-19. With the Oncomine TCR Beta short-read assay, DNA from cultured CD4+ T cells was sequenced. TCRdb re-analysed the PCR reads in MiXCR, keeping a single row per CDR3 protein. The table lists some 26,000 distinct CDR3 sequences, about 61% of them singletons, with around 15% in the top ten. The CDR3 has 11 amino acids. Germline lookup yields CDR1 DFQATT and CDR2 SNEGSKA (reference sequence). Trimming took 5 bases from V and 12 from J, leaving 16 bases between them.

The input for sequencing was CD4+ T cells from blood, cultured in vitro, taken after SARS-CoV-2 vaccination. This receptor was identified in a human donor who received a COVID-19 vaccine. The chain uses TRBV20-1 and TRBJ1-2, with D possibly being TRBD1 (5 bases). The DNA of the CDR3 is TGCAGTGCTCCCCGGGACTATATTCACACCTTC. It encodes CSAPRDYIHTF.